Sequencing of this T cell receptor beta chain was carried out in a study of T cells in Graves' hyperthyroidism and ophthalmopathy. Points from the study as a whole: With a median lead of 6.5 months before onset, the model predicted ophthalmopathy. A model built on 13 V-J features separated ophthalmopathy from stable hyperthyroidism.

The investigators amplified TCR beta CDR3 regions from RNA transcripts. First-round RT-PCR targeting the TCR CDR3 was performed with the HTBI primer set. TCRdb processed the multiplex PCR reads anew with MiXCR; each CDR3 protein has one entry. The sample carries a few hundred thousand distinct CDR3 sequences, 40% to 55% recorded once. This clonotype occurred a few times. Its cognate antigen is unknown. Those with hyperthyroidism were 18 to 65 years old, newly diagnosed, and ill for under 2 months. The origin of this receptor is a woman between 18 and 29 years old with Graves' hyperthyroidism. Input material: peripheral blood or thyroid tissue (not recorded which).

Written as DNA, the CDR3 is TGTGCCAGCAGTTTATTCGGAGCGCCGAACACTGAAGCTTTCTTT. Its translation is CASSLFGAPNTEAFF. The rearrangement links TRBV27 to TRBJ1-1; D remains ambiguous. The V and J ends lost 1 base and 1 base respectively, with 10 bases between them. This CDR3 spans 15 amino acids. Germline CDR1 is MNHEY and CDR2 is SMNVEV (reference sequence).